Listed below are T cell receptor beta chains from one sample, sequenced in a study of shared clonotypes between healthy human individuals. Sequenced by immunoSEQ multiplex PCR; TCRdb stores in-frame clones only, minus some. The repertoire holds around 2,000,000 clones, approximately 94% seen once, with about 1.1% in the top ten. Sequenced input: naive CD8+ T cells sorted from blood. All receptors come from a man aged 18 to 35 in good health. Both conserved end residues are part of each CDR3. The D gene is left open where the match is weak. Size is omitted from some rows. Given values are once, few, many or a class for expanded clones.

j_call: TRBJ2-5
d_call: NA
v_call: TRBV19
clone_size: NA
cdr3_aa: CASSIVPGAQETQYF
cdr3_nt: TGTGCCAGTAGTATAGTCCCGGGGGCCCAAGAGACCCAGTACTTC

j_call: TRBJ1-3
d_call: NA
v_call: TRBV6-1
clone_size: once
cdr3_aa: CASEKGISGNTIYF
cdr3_nt: TGTGCCAGCGAGAAGGGGATCTCTGGAAACACCATATATTTT

j_call: TRBJ2-7
d_call: TRBD2
v_call: TRBV19
clone_size: NA
cdr3_aa: CASSTGLAEFYEQYF
cdr3_nt: TGTGCCAGTAGTACAGGACTAGCGGAGTTCTACGAGCAGTACTTC

j_call: TRBJ2-3
d_call: TRBD1
v_call: TRBV7-9
clone_size: NA
cdr3_aa: CASSFPQRQGSTDTQYF
cdr3_nt: TGTGCCAGCAGCTTCCCGCAACGACAGGGCAGCACAGATACGCAGTATTTT

j_call: TRBJ2-1
d_call: NA
v_call: TRBV19
clone_size: NA
cdr3_aa: CASSILGADSNEQFF
cdr3_nt: TGTGCCAGTAGTATCCTCGGAGCCGATAGTAATGAGCAGTTCTTC

j_call: TRBJ2-7
d_call: TRBD1
v_call: TRBV2
clone_size: NA
cdr3_aa: CASRAGQGPIYEQYF
cdr3_nt: TGTGCCAGCAGGGCCGGACAGGGACCTATCTACGAGCAGTACTTC

j_call: TRBJ2-5
d_call: TRBD1
v_call: TRBV29-1
clone_size: NA
cdr3_aa: CSVVGTGMQTQYF
cdr3_nt: TGCAGCGTTGTGGGGACAGGGATGCAGACCCAGTACTTC

j_call: TRBJ2-1
d_call: TRBD2
v_call: TRBV27
clone_size: NA
cdr3_aa: CASSLLAGGSEEQFF
cdr3_nt: TGTGCCAGCAGTTTATTAGCGGGAGGGTCAGAAGAGCAGTTCTTC

j_call: TRBJ1-2
d_call: NA
v_call: TRBV12-5
clone_size: once
cdr3_aa: CASGLGSAAPLYGYTF
cdr3_nt: TGTGCTAGTGGTTTAGGTTCGGCGGCCCCTCTCTATGGCTACACCTTC

j_call: TRBJ2-3
d_call: TRBD2
v_call: TRBV29-1
clone_size: NA
cdr3_aa: CSPVTTSGKGDTQYF
cdr3_nt: TGCAGCCCCGTAACCACTAGCGGGAAAGGAGATACGCAGTATTTT

j_call: TRBJ2-3
d_call: NA
v_call: TRBV11-2
clone_size: NA
cdr3_aa: CASSLSRTSPLDTQYF
cdr3_nt: TGTGCCAGCAGCTTAAGCCGGACTTCCCCCTTGGATACGCAGTATTTT

j_call: TRBJ2-3
d_call: NA
v_call: TRBV7-9
clone_size: NA
cdr3_aa: CASSSPRGSTDTQYF
cdr3_nt: TGTGCCAGCAGCTCTCCCCGGGGAAGCACAGATACGCAGTATTTT

j_call: TRBJ2-7
d_call: TRBD1
v_call: TRBV7-2
clone_size: NA
cdr3_aa: CASSLAGQGANYEQYF
cdr3_nt: TGTGCCAGCAGCTTAGCAGGGCAGGGGGCAAATTACGAGCAGTACTTC

j_call: TRBJ1-1
d_call: NA
v_call: TRBV1
clone_size: NA
cdr3_aa: CTSSQSGQDRAKSEAFF
cdr3_nt: TGCACCAGCAGCCAATCTGGACAGGATCGGGCTAAATCTGAAGCTTTCTTT

j_call: TRBJ2-3
d_call: NA
v_call: TRBV9
clone_size: NA
cdr3_aa: CASSVGAADTQYF
cdr3_nt: TGTGCCAGCAGCGTAGGTGCGGCAGATACGCAGTATTTT

j_call: TRBJ1-1
d_call: NA
v_call: TRBV5-1
clone_size: NA
cdr3_aa: CASSLAAGANTEAFF
cdr3_nt: TGCGCCAGCAGCTTGGCCGCGGGGGCTAATACTGAAGCTTTCTTT

j_call: TRBJ1-6
d_call: NA
v_call: TRBV7-9
clone_size: NA
cdr3_aa: CASSLTPANSPLHF
cdr3_nt: TGTGCCAGCAGCTTGACCCCCGCAAATTCACCCCTCCACTTT

j_call: TRBJ1-6
d_call: NA
v_call: TRBV7-3
clone_size: NA
cdr3_aa: CASSLTVGGNSPLHF
cdr3_nt: TGTGCCAGCAGCTTAACGGTAGGGGGAAACTCACCCCTCCACTTT

j_call: TRBJ2-2
d_call: TRBD2
v_call: TRBV7-8
clone_size: NA
cdr3_aa: CASSSGLAGFPGELFF
cdr3_nt: TGTGCCAGCAGCTCGGGACTAGCAGGATTCCCCGGGGAGCTGTTTTTT

j_call: TRBJ2-7
d_call: TRBD2
v_call: TRBV2
clone_size: NA
cdr3_aa: CASASGSAYEQYF
cdr3_nt: TGTGCCAGCGCTAGCGGGTCCGCCTACGAGCAGTACTTC

j_call: TRBJ1-1
d_call: TRBD1
v_call: TRBV7-9
clone_size: NA
cdr3_aa: CASSSARDSYTEAFF
cdr3_nt: TGTGCCAGCAGCTCAGCCCGGGACAGCTACACTGAAGCTTTCTTT

j_call: TRBJ1-2
d_call: NA
v_call: TRBV5-6
clone_size: NA
cdr3_aa: CASSLQGLGHGYTF
cdr3_nt: TGTGCCAGCAGCTTGCAAGGACTGGGGCATGGCTACACCTTC